The sequence of this TCR beta chain was determined in a study of blood T cell repertoires in COVID-19. Assay used: immunoSEQ multiplex PCR; TCRdb lists only in-frame clones, some missing. The table has some 230,000 clones, roughly 81% seen once. CDR3 length: 14 amino acids. CDR1 and CDR2 from the germline V gene are MNHEY and SVGEGT. V dropped 2 bases and J dropped 8 bases, with 10 bases sitting between them. The V call is TRBV6-2 or TRBV6-3, the J call TRBJ1-6; D remains unclear. The receptor was isolated from a man in his forties or fifties with acute or convalescent COVID-19. The sequencing sample was made of peripheral blood. The CDR3 region has the DNA TGTGCCAGCAGTTACGGTGGGCAAGATTCACCCCTCCACTTT. It is translated as CASSYGGQDSPLHF.